The TCR beta chain under discussion was sequenced for a study of T cell responses to AZD1222 COVID-19 vaccine. For the study at large: Second-dose timings of about 4 or about 12 weeks were pooled. Study-level points and caveats: Only a handful of AZD1222 recipients, more than 5 in all, had baseline seropositivity.

This CDR3 contains 15 residues. The V and J ends lost 3 bases and 0 bases, in that order; junction bases with no gene match: 3. Germline lookup yields CDR1 MDHEN and CDR2 SYDVKM. With regard to this clone: Its matching antigen is unknown.

The repertoire was sequenced with immunoSEQ multiplex PCR; TCRdb's copy has only in-frame clones and lacks some. The sample shows roughly 180,000 clones, about nine tenths of them seen only once. The clonotype was recovered from an adult in good health. Sequencing was performed on peripheral blood, taken on day 0 of AZD1222 vaccination. V and J are TRBV28 and TRBJ2-7; 9 positions match TRBD2. The CDR3 spells CASSFAGGGSYEQYF. For the CDR3, the DNA is TGTGCCAGCAGTTTCGCGGGAGGGGGCTCCTACGAGCAGTACTTC.